The present TCR beta chain was sequenced within a study of T cells after yellow fever vaccination. For the study at large: SMART-Seq v4 Ultra Low Input prepared libraries from low-cell fractions. Whole-study findings and limits: Reappearance after the booster was seen for most primary-vaccination clones, at about 95% CD4 and around 90% CD8.

Looked up from germline, CDR1 is SGHTA and CDR2 is FQGTGA. This CDR3 region has 13 residues. Between the trimmed V and J ends, which lost 4 bases and 2 bases, there was a span of 7 bases. This clonotype has more than one count but fewer than ten. Its antigen is not known. The 5'RACE template-switching step produced TCR cDNA and added a universal primer site and UMIs. A single record per CDR3 protein comes from TCRdb applying MiXCR to the 5' RACE reads. The data hold hundreds of thousands of distinct CDR3 sequences, with under 20% observed a single time. Source: PBMCs, taken before the yellow fever booster vaccination. This chain links TRBV7-3 with TRBJ2-3; D gene ambiguous. The sequence was collected from a man younger than 30 who received the YFV17D yellow fever vaccine. Here the CDR3 DNA reads TGTGCCAGCAGCTCCGACTTCACAGATACGCAGTATTTT. Translation: CASSSDFTDTQYF. The full variable domain, in which reference TRBV7-3 and TRBJ2-3 provide the parts outside the CDR3, is GAGVSQTPSNKVTEKGKYVELRCDPISGHTALYWYRQSLGQGPEFLIYFQGTGAADDSGLPNDRFFAVRPEGSVSTLKIQRTERGDSAVYLCASSSDFTDTQYFGPGTRLTVL.